This is a list of T cell receptor beta chains from one sample in a study of CD4 and CD8 cells across lung adenocarcinoma regions. TCRdb analysed the PCR reads with MiXCR anew, one entry per CDR3 protein. The sample gives approximately 18,000 distinct CDR3 sequences, 51% of which show up once; around 57% is in the top ten. The specimen sequenced was CD8+ T cells from the center of a lung tumor. All receptors derive from a female donor with lung adenocarcinoma. The CD4 and CD8 labels of this study may be unreliable. Each CDR3 is given with its conserved first and last residue. D genes are given only for firm matches. Rows may omit the clone size; those that give it use once, few, many or a size class.

j_call,v_call,clone_size,d_call,cdr3_nt,cdr3_aa
TRBJ1-1,TRBV6-5,few,TRBD1,TGTGCCAGCAGTTACTCGACAGGGGGCAGGGCTGAAGCTTTCTTT,CASSYSTGGRAEAFF
TRBJ2-5,TRBV11-3,.,TRBD2,TGTGCCAGCAGCGTTACTAGCGGGGGGTTCGAGACCCAGTACTTC,CASSVTSGGFETQYF
TRBJ2-5,TRBV3-1,.,TRBD2,TGTGCCAGCAGCCAAGGACTAGCGGGAGTGTCTGGCATAGAGACCCAGTACTTC,CASSQGLAGVSGIETQYF
TRBJ2-2,TRBV6-1,.,.,TGTGCCAGCAGCACAACCGGGACCGGGGAGCTGTTTTTT,CASSTTGTGELFF
TRBJ2-6,TRBV6-5,once,TRBD1,TGTGCCAGCAGATATTCAGGGGGCGCTGGGGCCTACGAGCAGACTTTC,CASRYSGGAGAYEQTF
TRBJ2-3,TRBV10-1,.,TRBD2,TGCGCCAGCAGTGACATAGCGGGTAGCACAGATACGCAGTATTTT,CASSDIAGSTDTQYF
TRBJ2-3,TRBV4-1,few,.,TGCGCCAGCAGCCATTCAGGCAGGGTAGACACGCAGTATTTT,CASSHSGRVDTQYF
TRBJ2-4,TRBV12-3/TRBV12-4,.,TRBD1,TGTGCCAGCAGTTCCCAACAGGGGAGTCACATTCAGTACTTC,CASSSQQGSHIQYF
TRBJ2-1,TRBV6-5,.,TRBD2,TGTGCCAGCAGTTCGCTAGCGGGCTACAATGAGCAGTTCTTC,CASSSLAGYNEQFF
TRBJ2-1,TRBV27,few,TRBD1,TGTGCCAGCAGTTCGGGACAGGGATTCAATGAGCAGTTCTTC,CASSSGQGFNEQFF
TRBJ2-3,TRBV6-8,.,.,TGTGCCGCGGTTGTCGGGGGCCGTGGCGGAGAGACGCAGTATTTC,CAAVVGGRGGETQYF
TRBJ2-1,TRBV14,.,.,TGTGCCAGCAGCCTGCTTCCGTTCAATGAGCAGTTCTTC,CASSLLPFNEQFF
TRBJ2-7,TRBV7-2,.,TRBD1,TGTGCCAGCAGCCCGGTTCAACAGGGGGGCGAGCAGTACTTC,CASSPVQQGGEQYF
TRBJ1-5,TRBV12-3/TRBV12-4,.,.,TGTGCCAGCAGTTTGAACGGAGATCAGCCCCAGCATTTT,CASSLNGDQPQHF
TRBJ1-1,TRBV27,.,TRBD1,TGTGCCAGCAGCCAGTCGACAGGGGCCACTGAAGCTTTCTTT,CASSQSTGATEAFF
TRBJ2-7,TRBV5-1,.,TRBD1,TGCGCCAGCAGCTTGGACAGGGGGAACGAGCAGTACTTC,CASSLDRGNEQYF
TRBJ2-3,TRBV6-5,.,TRBD2,TGTGCCAGCAGTTACGTCGGAGGCGGGGGGGCGGCTAATACGCAGTATTTT,CASSYVGGGGAANTQYF
TRBJ2-3,TRBV10-2,medium-sized,TRBD2,TGCGCCAGCAGTGCGACTAGCGGGGGTGACACAGATACGCAGTATTTT,CASSATSGGDTDTQYF
TRBJ2-5,TRBV10-1,once,.,TGCGCCAGGGGTGATCTAGGCGGTGACCAAGAGACCCAGTACTTC,CARGDLGGDQETQYF
TRBJ2-5,TRBV3-1,.,TRBD1,TGTGCCAGCATTCGTAACCAGGGGGTGGTGGAGACCCAGTACTTC,CASIRNQGVVETQYF
TRBJ2-1,TRBV4-2,.,.,TGTGCCAGCAGCCAAGACGCGGGCTCCTACAATGAGCAGTTCTTC,CASSQDAGSYNEQFF
TRBJ2-5,TRBV6-1,.,.,TGTGCCAGCAGTGCCGGGGCAAAGACCCAGTATTTC,CASSAGAKTQYF
TRBJ2-2,TRBV6-1,.,.,TGTGCCAGCAGTGTCGGCAGGAGTGGAGGGGTCACCGGGGAGCTGTTTTTT,CASSVGRSGGVTGELFF
TRBJ2-3,TRBV6-1,few,TRBD2,TGTGCCAGCAGTCGCGGGGTAGCGGGGGGGCCTCGCACAGAGACGCAGTATTTT,CASSRGVAGGPRTETQYF
TRBJ2-4,TRBV6-1,.,.,TGTGCCAGCCGTGTCTTAGGGCGGTGGGCCACAAACACGCAGTATTTC,CASRVLGRWATNTQYF
TRBJ2-3,TRBV27,few,.,TGTGCCAGCAGCGCACCTACAGGGACAGATACGCAGTATTTT,CASSAPTGTDTQYF
TRBJ2-4,TRBV6-1,.,TRBD2,TGTGCCAGCGGTGGCGGGACTAGCCGTACCAAAGACATCCAGTACTTC,CASGGGTSRTKDIQYF
TRBJ2-5,TRBV5-1,.,.,TGCGCCAGCGGAGGGGCCTCCTCCCAAGAGACCCAGTACTTC,CASGGASSQETQYF
TRBJ2-5,TRBV7-6,few,.,TGTGCCAGCAGCTCGGAGGAGGGTGGAAGAGGGTACTTC,CASSSEEGGRGYF
TRBJ2-3,TRBV6-1,.,.,TGTGCCAGCGCGGGGGCAAGGGGGAGTGGCCCAGATACGCAGTATTTC,CASAGARGSGPDTQYF
TRBJ2-3,TRBV6-2/TRBV6-3,many,.,TGTGCCAGCAGCCCCGGGTGGGGGCGAGGCACAGATACGCAGTATTTT,CASSPGWGRGTDTQYF
TRBJ2-5,TRBV10-3,.,.,TGTGCGGGGAGTGGGGGACTCGACCAAGATACCCAGTACTTC,CAGSGGLDQDTQYF
TRBJ2-5,TRBV6-1,.,TRBD2,TGTGCCAGCAGTCGCGGGCGGGCGGGAGGCCGTGACCAAGAGACCCAGTACTTC,CASSRGRAGGRDQETQYF
TRBJ2-5,TRBV7-2,few,.,TGTGCCAGCAGCTTAGACAGAGAGACCCAGTACTTC,CASSLDRETQYF
TRBJ2-1,TRBV6-4,.,TRBD1,TGTGCCAGCAGTGACTCCCAGTCCGGACAGGGAGAGATGAATGAGCAGTTCTTC,CASSDSQSGQGEMNEQFF
TRBJ1-1,TRBV7-2,few,.,TGTGCCAGCAGCCTCCGCCGGGGCACCATGAACACTGAAGCTTTCTTT,CASSLRRGTMNTEAFF
TRBJ2-3,TRBV24-1,few,.,TGTGCCACCAGTGATAAACGGGACTCCGGACCTTCAGGAGATACGCAGTATTTT,CATSDKRDSGPSGDTQYF
TRBJ2-1,TRBV12-5,.,.,TGTGCTAGTGGCCCCCGCCTCTATGGGGATGAGCAGTTCTTC,CASGPRLYGDEQFF
TRBJ2-1,TRBV15,few,TRBD1,TGTGCCACCAGCAGAGGGGGGACAGGGGACAATGAGCAGTTCTTC,CATSRGGTGDNEQFF
TRBJ2-5,TRBV12-3/TRBV12-4,.,.,TGTGCCAGCAGTTTACAGGGGCAGCGGGAGACCCAGTACTTC,CASSLQGQRETQYF
TRBJ2-2,TRBV6-5,.,TRBD2,TGTGCCAGCAGTTACAGACTAGCGGGACCCACCGGGGAGCTGTTTTTT,CASSYRLAGPTGELFF
TRBJ2-3,TRBV27,many,.,TGTGCCAGCAGTTCAGGGAGGCTGGATACGCAGTATTTT,CASSSGRLDTQYF
TRBJ2-7,TRBV6-2/TRBV6-3,many,.,TGTGCCAGCAGTTACTCGGAAGGGGGCTACGAGCAGTACTTC,CASSYSEGGYEQYF
TRBJ2-3,TRBV27,.,.,TGTGGCGGCGGTGCTCCAGAGACCCAGTATTTT,CGGGAPETQYF
TRBJ2-2,TRBV6-2/TRBV6-3,few,TRBD2,TGTGCCAGCAGTGAGGGACTAGCGGGGGGGCCGTATACCGGGGAGCTGTTTTTT,CASSEGLAGGPYTGELFF
TRBJ1-2,TRBV27,.,TRBD1,TGTGCCAGCAGTTTATACCGGACAGGGGTCCCTGATGGCTACACCTTC,CASSLYRTGVPDGYTF
TRBJ2-7,TRBV6-2/TRBV6-3,.,TRBD2,TGTGCCAGCACCGGACTAGCGCCGAATTCCTACGAGCAGTACTTC,CASTGLAPNSYEQYF
TRBJ1-2,TRBV27,few,.,TGTGCCAGCACTCGACTTCCCGGGACTGGCTACACCTTC,CASTRLPGTGYTF
TRBJ2-5,TRBV7-2,.,TRBD2,TGTGGCAGCTGCGTGGGGCTAGCGGGCCGGAACACAGATACCCAGTACTTC,CGSCVGLAGRNTDTQYF
TRBJ2-1,TRBV9,.,.,TGTGCCAGCAGCCCCCAACGGGACCGTCAGGTTCCGGAGTACTTC,CASSPQRDRQVPEYF
TRBJ2-1,TRBV7-6,.,.,TGTGCCAGCAGTTTATCTCTCAGGCAGGGTGTGTACAATGAGCAGTTCTTC,CASSLSLRQGVYNEQFF
TRBJ2-5,TRBV11-2,.,TRBD2,TGTGCCAGCAGCTTAGAGCCTAGCGGGGGAGGCGGGACCCAGTACTTC,CASSLEPSGGGGTQYF
TRBJ2-1,TRBV27,medium-sized,TRBD2,TGTGCCAGGGGGACTAGCTTCAATGAGCAGTTCTTC,CARGTSFNEQFF
TRBJ2-3,TRBV6-1,few,TRBD2,TGTGCCAGCACCCCCAAGGCGGGACTGGCGGGAGGCACAGATACGCAGTATTTT,CASTPKAGLAGGTDTQYF
TRBJ2-1,TRBV14,once,.,TGCGCCGGCAGCCAAGCCACGGCCTCCGATGCGCAGTATTTC,CAGSQATASDAQYF
TRBJ2-4,TRBV6-1,.,.,TGTGCCGGCTGGGGGCTGTGCGCCACAAACACTCAGTACTTC,CAGWGLCATNTQYF
TRBJ2-5,TRBV10-1,.,.,TGCGCCAGCAGTGGGCGGGGCATTCAAGAGACCCAGTACTTC,CASSGRGIQETQYF